A selection of T cell receptor beta chains follows, all from one sample in a study of blood T cell repertoires in COVID-19. The table came from immunoSEQ multiplex PCR; TCRdb's copy has only in-frame clones and leaves some out. Counted here are around 200,000 clones, over 70% occurring once; the ten biggest clones make up about 6.7%. The sequenced material came from peripheral blood. The receptors here all came from a woman aged 35 to 49 with COVID-19, enrolled during active disease. Each CDR3 is given without its conserved first and last residue.

cdr3_aa: ASSSRTSGSRDRDTQY; j_call: TRBJ2-3; v_call: TRBV9
cdr3_aa: SVVGGGSEAF; j_call: TRBJ1-1; v_call: TRBV29-1
cdr3_aa: ASSSSGTSGPTQY; j_call: TRBJ2-3; v_call: TRBV11-2
cdr3_aa: ASSLGRGGGYT; j_call: TRBJ1-2; v_call: TRBV7-8
cdr3_aa: VSRQGEVNTEAF; j_call: TRBJ1-1; v_call: TRBV6-5
cdr3_aa: ASSLGGANLGQPQH; j_call: TRBJ1-5; v_call: TRBV28
cdr3_aa: ASSHGTVGTDTQY; j_call: TRBJ2-3; v_call: TRBV5-6
cdr3_aa: ASSHKGSSGRTGELF; j_call: TRBJ2-2; v_call: TRBV7-9
cdr3_aa: ASSLDRGPYEQY; j_call: TRBJ2-7; v_call: TRBV5-4
cdr3_aa: ASSPGQGGHSKGYT; j_call: TRBJ1-2; v_call: TRBV5-4
cdr3_aa: ASKMGSGMWETQY; j_call: TRBJ2-5; v_call: TRBV7-2
cdr3_aa: ASSLGASREAF; j_call: TRBJ1-1; v_call: TRBV5-4
cdr3_aa: ASSLKSQGGYGYT; j_call: TRBJ1-2; v_call: TRBV19
cdr3_aa: ASIPVPPPVEKLF; j_call: TRBJ1-4; v_call: TRBV14
cdr3_aa: ASSSSFPNTEAF; j_call: TRBJ1-1; v_call: TRBV6-5
cdr3_aa: ASSLGGIAEAF; j_call: TRBJ1-1; v_call: TRBV5-1
cdr3_aa: ASSVRTGKTDTQY; j_call: TRBJ2-3; v_call: TRBV9
cdr3_aa: ASSPRMGTSIHEQY; j_call: TRBJ2-7; v_call: TRBV18
cdr3_aa: ASRAVRAKNIQY; j_call: TRBJ2-4; v_call: TRBV6-5
cdr3_aa: ASSSLAGARNEQF; j_call: TRBJ2-1; v_call: TRBV6-5
cdr3_aa: ASNYGTGDGYT; j_call: TRBJ1-2; v_call: TRBV2
cdr3_aa: ASSYEHLLNTEAF; j_call: TRBJ1-1; v_call: TRBV6-5
cdr3_aa: ASSGSGTISTDTQY; j_call: TRBJ2-3; v_call: TRBV7-9
cdr3_aa: ASSVLQVMNTEAF; j_call: TRBJ1-1; v_call: TRBV9
cdr3_aa: ASSRRTYEAF; j_call: TRBJ1-1; v_call: TRBV7-9
cdr3_aa: ASSHTTGLPVYGYT; j_call: TRBJ1-2; v_call: TRBV27
cdr3_aa: ASSKRSRSST; j_call: TRBJ1-2; v_call: TRBV21-1
cdr3_aa: ASSLWVAGSYEQY; j_call: TRBJ2-7; v_call: TRBV3-1/TRBV3-2
cdr3_aa: ASKQSYEQY; j_call: TRBJ2-7; v_call: TRBV6-6
cdr3_aa: ASSPRTGKWDSPLH; j_call: TRBJ1-6; v_call: TRBV14
cdr3_aa: ASSIVGGVEQF; j_call: TRBJ2-1; v_call: TRBV19
cdr3_aa: ASSPSFLEAF; j_call: TRBJ1-1; v_call: TRBV18
cdr3_aa: ASSLSRGQTHIQY; j_call: TRBJ2-4; v_call: TRBV7-2
cdr3_aa: ASSFGDGGTEAF; j_call: TRBJ1-1; v_call: TRBV27
cdr3_aa: ATSRDPTYNEQF; j_call: TRBJ2-1; v_call: TRBV15
cdr3_aa: ASSQGSFLAGNEQF; j_call: TRBJ2-1; v_call: TRBV3-1/TRBV3-2
cdr3_aa: ASSEMAGSTRPIQY; j_call: TRBJ2-4; v_call: TRBV6-1
cdr3_aa: ASSDGVRTEAF; j_call: TRBJ1-1; v_call: TRBV6-4
cdr3_aa: ASSSRRGSSSYEQY; j_call: TRBJ2-7; v_call: TRBV7-2
cdr3_aa: ASSYLGPTGPDTQY; j_call: TRBJ2-3; v_call: TRBV6-5
cdr3_aa: ASSPMRDYEQF; j_call: TRBJ2-1; v_call: TRBV27
cdr3_aa: ASSLEGGRAYEQY; j_call: TRBJ2-7; v_call: TRBV5-1
cdr3_aa: AITGEGQGNSYEQY; j_call: TRBJ2-7; v_call: TRBV10-3
cdr3_aa: ASSLDQGGNQPQH; j_call: TRBJ1-5; v_call: TRBV11-2
cdr3_aa: ASGLGQGNTEAF; j_call: TRBJ1-1; v_call: TRBV12-5
cdr3_aa: ASSPTGGYGYT; j_call: TRBJ1-2; v_call: TRBV27
cdr3_aa: ASSLTKVGEDEQF; j_call: TRBJ2-1; v_call: TRBV7-3
cdr3_aa: ATSRGGGSGNTIY; j_call: TRBJ1-3; v_call: TRBV15
cdr3_aa: ASKTGQSYEQY; j_call: TRBJ2-7; v_call: TRBV2
cdr3_aa: ASSLTGPNQPQH; j_call: TRBJ1-5; v_call: TRBV5-1
cdr3_aa: ASSRESTYEQY; j_call: TRBJ2-7; v_call: TRBV3-1/TRBV3-2
cdr3_aa: ASSHRSRSTDTQY; j_call: TRBJ2-3; v_call: TRBV6-6
cdr3_aa: ASSQASRDRDYGYT; j_call: TRBJ1-2; v_call: TRBV4-1